The subject of this entry is one T cell receptor (beta chain). Repertoires were generated with immunoSEQ multiplex PCR, while TCRdb's copy carries only in-frame clones and drops some. The data show roughly 120,000 clones, with roughly nine tenths seen just once and 4.2% held by the top ten. CDR1 and CDR2 (germline): MDHEN, SYDVKM. V was trimmed by 6 bases and J by 3 bases, leaving 23 bases between them. This CDR3 contains 17 residues. This specimen comes from a study of T cell responses to AZD1222 COVID-19 vaccine. Source: peripheral blood, taken on day 0 of AZD1222 vaccination. The clonotype comes from an adult in good health. The chain recombines TRBV28 with TRBJ1-2; TRBD1 is a possible D gene (5 bases). The CDR3 nucleotides are TGTGCCAGCAGGCGGTCCACCAGAAGGGGCGTTGACTATGGCTACACCTTC. It is translated as CASRRSTRRGVDYGYTF.